Below are 25 T cell receptor beta chains sequenced from a single sample in a study of T cell repertoires in cytomegalovirus infection. TCRdb re-derived calls from the reads in MiXCR, one entry per CDR3 protein. This table holds about 230,000 distinct CDR3 sequences, 20% to 25% found once. Sequenced: CD8+ T cells from PBMCs. The receptor set was obtained from a human donor in good health (CMV status not recorded). Some clones in this sample may be carry-over from other donors' samples.

This clonotype was seen a few times. The chain is built from TRBV29-1 and TRBJ1-3; 8 nucleotides align to TRBD1. The CDR3 sequence is 14 residues long. With V trimmed by 3 bases and J by 6 bases, 7 bases remained unmatched. Germline CDR1 reads SQVTM; CDR2 reads ANQGSEA. The CDR3: CSVDVGQGVNTIYF. CDR3 DNA sequence: TGCAGCGTTGATGTTGGACAGGGCGTAAACACCATATATTTT.

In its sample, this clonotype was seen once. V is TRBV29-1 and J is TRBJ2-7, with TRBD2 matching 7 bases. Trimming cost V 7 bases and J 0 bases; bases outside gene matches: 9. The CDR3 contains 14 residues. The germline V gene has CDR1 SQVTM and CDR2 ANQGSEA. The CDR3 sequence: CSAFGGDLSYEQYF. The CDR3 DNA reads as TGCAGCGCCTTTGGGGGGGATCTCTCCTACGAGCAGTACTTC.

This clonotype showed up just a few times. This chain uses TRBV6-1 with TRBJ1-4; D uncertain. Between the trimmed V and J ends, which lost 5 bases and 5 bases, there was a span of 12 bases. Germline CDR1 MNHNS, CDR2 SASEGT. The CDR3 is 14 amino acids. The CDR3 spells CASSSGIWNEKLFF. DNA of the CDR3: TGTGCCAGCAGTTCCGGGATCTGGAATGAAAAACTGTTTTTT.

In its sample, this clonotype was seen a few times. This chain uses TRBV12-3 or TRBV12-4 with TRBJ1-5; weak D call: TRBD1 (6 bases). The CDR3 covers 15 residues. V gave up 4 bases and J gave up 0 bases, with 10 bases separating them. The CDR3 region is CASSSGQISNQPQHF. In nucleotides, the CDR3 is TGTGCCAGCAGTTCGGGACAAATTAGCAATCAGCCCCAGCATTTT.

The V and J genes are TRBV6-9 and TRBJ1-2; possibly TRBD1 for D (5 bases). Trimming cost V 2 bases and J 0 bases, with 37 bases left between them. This CDR3 has 24 amino acids. Germline loops: CDR1 MNHGY, CDR2 SVAAGI. The CDR3 loop reads CASSYTISSGPAWGSHQTNYGYTF. The CDR3 DNA sequence: TGTGCCAGCAGTTATACAATCTCTTCTGGCCCGGCCTGGGGGTCCCATCAAACTAACTATGGCTACACCTTC.

This clonotype was detected a few times. This chain connects TRBV12-3 or TRBV12-4 to TRBJ1-5; D not resolved. The CDR3 is 15 residues long. V was shortened by 3 bases and J by 0 bases, with 9 bases between the two germline ends. CDR3 DNA sequence: TGTGCCAGCAGTTTCTATGGAACTAGCAATCAGCCCCAGCATTTT. Amino acid sequence: CASSFYGTSNQPQHF.

This clonotype was seen many times. The chain combines TRBV29-1 with TRBJ2-7, with 10 bases matching TRBD1. The CDR3 length is 13 residues. Germline V CDR1 and CDR2: SQVTM, ANQGSEA. V lost 6 bases to trimming and J lost 4 bases; unmatched junction nucleotides: 6. The DNA of the CDR3 is TGCAGCGTCCGGGACAGGGGATCATACGAGCAGTACTTC. Translating it yields CSVRDRGSYEQYF.

In its sample, this clonotype was seen a few times. The chain links TRBV12-3 or TRBV12-4 to TRBJ1-1, with D possibly TRBD1 on 6 matching bases. This CDR3 comprises 16 residues. The V gene lost 4 bases and the J gene lost 6 bases, with 21 bases spanning the gap. The DNA for the CDR3 is TGTGCCAGCAGTTCCTACATTAACAGGGTTGTCGCTGAAGCTTTCTTT. As protein: CASSSYINRVVAEAFF.

This clonotype was recorded many times. The chain employs TRBV19 and TRBJ1-1, with D possibly matching TRBD1 (5 bases). The germline V and J ends were trimmed by 11 bases and 0 bases, with 10 bases remaining between them. CDR1 and CDR2 from the germline V gene are LNHDA and SQIVND (reference sequence). The CDR3 length is 12 residues. The chain's CDR3 is CAAGFLNTEAFF. CDR3 DNA sequence: TGTGCCGCAGGGTTTTTGAACACTGAAGCTTTCTTT.

This clonotype showed up just a few times. The chain uses TRBV6-5 and TRBJ2-5; TRBD1 matches 11 bases. CDR1 and CDR2 from the germline V gene are MNHEY and SVGAGI. Trimming took 4 bases from V and 7 from J; bases not matched to a gene: 8. The length of the CDR3 is 15 residues. The CDR3 nucleotides are TGTGCCAGCAGTTTCGGACAGGGGGCTATGGGGACCCAGTACTTC. It translates to CASSFGQGAMGTQYF.

This clonotype appeared many times. The rearrangement uses TRBV6-2 or TRBV6-3 and TRBJ2-7; D is uncertain. Germline values: CDR1 MNHEY, CDR2 SVGEGT. This CDR3 has 10 amino acids. Trimming cost V 6 bases and J 3 bases, with 3 bases left between them. This CDR3 is CASRDYEQYF. The CDR3 nucleotides read TGTGCCAGCAGGGACTACGAGCAGTACTTC.

This clonotype has a handful of counts. J is TRBJ2-3 and V is TRBV28, with a weak D call TRBD1 (6 bases). The V end lost 3 bases, the J end lost 3 bases, and 16 bases lay between the germline ends. Germline CDR1 MDHEN, CDR2 SYDVKM. The CDR3 is 16 residues long. CDR3: CASSFQGPPFTDTQYF. DNA of the CDR3: TGTGCCAGCAGTTTCCAGGGGCCCCCTTTTACAGATACGCAGTATTTT.

This clonotype came up a few times. The chain couples TRBV12-3 or TRBV12-4 to TRBJ1-3; D is unresolved. This CDR3 is 18 amino acids long. Trimming took 2 bases from V and 0 from J, leaving 17 bases between them. The CDR3 bases are TGTGCCAGCAGTTTATCCGAGACCGTTTCATTCTCTGGAAACACCATATATTTT. It is translated as CASSLSETVSFSGNTIYF.

This clonotype was counted ten times or more. The chain links TRBV7-9 to TRBJ2-7; D possibly uses TRBD1 or TRBD2 (5 bases each). Germline V gene lookup returns CDR1 SEHNR and CDR2 FQNEAQ (reference sequence). Trimming cost V 4 bases and J 0 bases, with 10 bases left between them. There are 14 residues in the CDR3. DNA for the CDR3: TGTGCCAGCAGCTCGGGGCCGAGCTCCTACGAGCAGTACTTC. Amino acid sequence: CASSSGPSSYEQYF. Using reference TRBV7-9 and TRBJ2-7 for the parts outside the CDR3, the full variable domain is DTGVSQNPRHKITKRGQNVTFRCDPISEHNRLYWYRQTLGQGPEFLTYFQNEAQLEKSRLLSDRFSAERPKGSFSTLEIQRTEQGDSAMYLCASSSGPSSYEQYFGPGTRLTVT.

CDR3 in amino acids: CASSPGLAGEYQETQYF. CDR3 DNA: TGTGCCAGCAGCCCTGGACTAGCGGGCGAGTACCAAGAGACCCAGTACTTC. This chain uses TRBV11-3 with TRBJ2-5, with TRBD2 matching 11 bases. The germline V gene has CDR1 SGHNT and CDR2 YENEEA. The CDR3 runs to 17 residues. Trimming at V came to 5 bases and at J to 0 bases, leaving 8 bases not matched to a gene.

In its sample, this clonotype was seen a few times. The chain uses TRBV6-1 and TRBJ1-2; D is undetermined. The CDR3 runs 12 residues. The V end lost 3 bases, the J end lost 8 bases, and 10 bases lay between the germline ends. The germline gives CDR1 MNHNS, CDR2 SASEGT. The CDR3 region is CASSDGVWGYTF. The CDR3, as DNA: TGTGCCAGCAGTGATGGTGTCTGGGGCTACACCTTC.

This chain links TRBV28 with TRBJ2-1; the match to TRBD1 covers 7 bases. The CDR3 length is 14 residues. V lost 7 bases, J lost 1 base, and 4 bases stayed unmatched. Germline loops: CDR1 MDHEN, CDR2 SYDVKM. CDR3 residues: CASIPTGSYNEQFF. Here the CDR3 DNA reads TGTGCCAGCATCCCGACAGGGTCCTACAATGAGCAGTTCTTC.

A single count supports this clonotype. V is TRBV29-1 and J is TRBJ2-1; D is perhaps TRBD1 or TRBD2 (5 bases each). The germline V and J ends were trimmed by 4 bases and 1 base, with 11 bases remaining between them. This CDR3 has 14 amino acids. CDR1 and CDR2 from the germline V gene are SQVTM and ANQGSEA. The CDR3 here is CSVVQGPSYNEQFF. CDR3 DNA sequence: TGCAGCGTTGTCCAGGGACCGTCCTACAATGAGCAGTTCTTC.

This clonotype was seen a handful of times. This chain connects TRBV19 to TRBJ1-1, with D maybe TRBD1 (6 bases). V dropped 1 base and J dropped 1 base, with 13 bases sitting between them. This CDR3 is 16 amino acids long. Germline V gene sequence: CDR1 LNHDA, CDR2 SQIVND (reference sequence). The CDR3 protein is CASSIGWTDRNTEAFF. The CDR3 DNA follows: TGTGCCAGTAGTATAGGTTGGACAGACCGGAACACTGAAGCTTTCTTT.

As for this clonotype: Relative to the germline gene, one junction end is altered; a read error may explain this. The V call is TRBV2, the J call TRBJ1-5; D not resolved. Germline-derived CDR1 and CDR2 are SNHLY and FYNNEI. This CDR3 is built from 12 residues. The CDR3 loop reads CVSKAGNQPQHF. The CDR3 DNA follows: TGTGTCAGCAAGGCGGGCAATCAGCCCCAGCATTTT.

This clonotype was detected once. J is TRBJ2-1 and V is TRBV7-9; a weak D match, TRBD2 (5 bases). CDR1 is SEHNR, CDR2 FQNEAQ, per germline (reference sequence). The CDR3 runs 15 residues. V lost 1 base to trimming and J lost 1 base, with 8 bases between them. The CDR3 DNA follows: TGTGCCAGCAGCTTAGTGAGGAGGTCCTACAATGAGCAGTTCTTC. It translates to CASSLVRRSYNEQFF.

This clonotype was seen a handful of times. The chain is built from TRBV7-9 and TRBJ2-2; 7 nucleotides match TRBD1. Germline V gene lookup returns CDR1 SEHNR and CDR2 FQNEAQ (reference sequence). The ends lost 5 bases at V and 4 bases at J; junction bases unmatched: 10. This CDR3 region has 16 residues. The CDR3 coding sequence is TGTGCCAGCAGCGGAACCGACAGGGTTAGCACCGGGGAGCTGTTTTTT. This codes for CASSGTDRVSTGELFF.

Only a few counts were recorded for this clonotype. V gene TRBV28 combines with J gene TRBJ2-2; tentative D call: TRBD1 (7 bases). The germline CDR1 and CDR2 sequences are MDHEN and SYDVKM. Trimming took off 1 base at V and 3 bases at J, with 15 bases between the two ends. The CDR3 sequence is 17 residues long. CDR3 sequence (DNA): TGTGCCAGCAGTTTATACCAGACAGGGAGGTACACCGGGGAGCTGTTTTTT. Translation gives CASSLYQTGRYTGELFF.

The rearrangement links TRBV4-1 to TRBJ1-1, with 7 bases aligning to TRBD1. CDR3 length: 14 amino acids. Germline V gives CDR1 MGHRA, CDR2 YSYEKL. J was trimmed by 7 bases and V by 4 bases; bases with no gene match: 9. The CDR3 DNA follows: TGCGCCAGCAGCCCCCGACAGGGTCCCGGTGAAGCTTTCTTT. Residues: CASSPRQGPGEAFF.

There are many counts of this clonotype. V is TRBV7-8 and J is TRBJ1-4, with 9 bases matching TRBD1. The ends lost 1 base at V and 8 bases at J; junction bases unmatched: 17. The CDR3 runs to 19 residues. From germline, CDR1 is SGHVS and CDR2 FQNEAQ. The CDR3 bases are TGTGCCAGCAGCTTAGGTCGGGACAGGGTGTCCGTAGGGGGAGAAAAACTGTTTTTT. Its translation is CASSLGRDRVSVGGEKLFF.